This entry is about one TCR beta chain. Many counts were recorded for this clonotype. Its binding antigen is unknown. Nothing much larger sits one base from this clone, and base qualities are not available. This sample is drawn from a study of molecular identifiers for immune sequencing clone quantification (dated by TCRdb to the late 2010s). Looking at the study overall: In a replicate experiment, RNA from roughly 20,000 or 100,000 naive CD8 T cells was split into five aliquots, four of which were sequenced. This methods study used CD8 T cells to benchmark TCR RNA copy counting and molecular-identifier clustering-based TCR repertoire sequencing (MIDCIRS). The investigation overall reported the following: In CMV-specific effector cells, clones with more than 20 RNA copies contained over 97% of molecules, whereas in naive cells such clones contained under 1% of molecules. Identical TCR molecules sharing a barcode could cause highly expanded clone sizes to be underestimated. Spiked-in Jurkat TCR RNA (approximately 9 copies' worth), which is not part of the donor repertoire, was contained in the naive libraries. Modeling gave about 3.2 recovered TCR RNA copies per cell versus around 10 by digital PCR, implying around 31% capture efficiency. Spiked-in Jurkat TCR RNA equivalent to a single cell was reported to be detectable even among approximately 1.1 million naive CD8 T cells. Without barcode sub-clustering, chimeric consensus sequences inflated TCR diversity; chimeras reached as high as 47%.

Receptor amplification or capture employed PCR. Sequencer: Illumina HiSeq 4000. Bulk TCR libraries were generated as previously described, with the TCR primers listed in Table S5 used. Total RNA was purified with the Qiagen AllPrep DNA/RNA kit. Before analysis, reads from multiple sequencing runs of one library were combined. On the authors' methods: Reads were retained only if an exact TCR constant sequence was present, and the retained reads were trimmed to 150 nt and grouped according to their 12-nt molecular barcodes. Within each barcode group, reads were sub-clustered at a 15% Levenshtein threshold, and quality-weighted consensus sequences were built per RNA molecule. Non-functional sequences were discarded, and so were lower-count sequences lying one edit away from another sequence. Based on a fit of two negative binomial distributions, barcode sub-clusters having less than 20% of the maximum read count were discarded. Using fastp trimming at Q25 and MiXCR clonotype assembly, TCRdb reanalyzed the public sequencing data and kept in-frame beta chains. When rows share a CDR3 protein, they turn into one entry using the most common DNA and genes. The V and J calls follow TCRdb's processing rather than the paper's. Recorded for this sample are 550,000 to 750,000 distinct CDR3 sequences; nearly 20% of them occurred a single time. The top ten clonotypes cover approximately 0.9% of the sample.

Libraries of naive CD8 T cells were generated from about 19,000 to 1,100,000 sorted cells, with 10%, 30% or 50% of the purified RNA used. Naive CD8 T cells, defined as CD8+CD4-CCR7+CD45RA+, were FACS-sorted into RLT Plus buffer on a BD FACSAria II. To test detection sensitivity, Jurkat RNA equal to fewer than 13 TCR copies was added to samples of roughly 19,000-1,100,000 naive CD8 T cells. CD8 T cells were enriched with RosetteSep CD8+ T Cell Enrichment Cocktail and Ficoll-Paque, followed by ACK red cell lysis. CDR1 and CDR2, looked up from the germline V gene (reference sequence), are SEHNR and FQNEAQ. The CDR3 runs 15 amino acids, cysteine and phenylalanine included. The sequence is cut down to CDR3 DNA, 45 bases in frame from base 1. Compared with germline, V lacks 5 bases and J lacks 5 bases; bases without a gene match: 11.

In this chain, TRBV7-9 is recombined with TRBJ2-5, with 7 junctional bases fitting TRBD1. The sample taken for sequencing was naive CD8+ T cells from blood, with Jurkat cell RNA spiked in. What the cell subset or site label conveys for this sample: FACS-sorted CD8+CD4-CCR7+CD45RA+ naive T cells. This clonotype originated in a human donor in good health. Some libraries in this study had Jurkat cell RNA spiked in. CDR3 region: CASSRPDRESETQYF. In nucleotide form, the sequence is TGTGCCAGCAGCCGCCCCGACAGGGAGAGCGAGACCCAGTACTTC.